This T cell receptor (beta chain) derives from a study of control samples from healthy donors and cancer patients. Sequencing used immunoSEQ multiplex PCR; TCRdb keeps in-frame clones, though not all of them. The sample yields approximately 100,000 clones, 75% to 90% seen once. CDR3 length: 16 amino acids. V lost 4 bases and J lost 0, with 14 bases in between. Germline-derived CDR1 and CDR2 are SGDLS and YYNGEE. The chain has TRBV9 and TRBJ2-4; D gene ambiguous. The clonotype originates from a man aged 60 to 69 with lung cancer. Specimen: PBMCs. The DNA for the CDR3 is TGTGCCAGCAGCACTGGACGGGTGCTAGCCAAAAACATTCAGTACTTC. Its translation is CASSTGRVLAKNIQYF.